Sequencing of this TCR beta chain was carried out in a study of long-term antiretroviral therapy in people with HIV. The CDR3 sequence is 15 residues long. At survey level, the immunoSEQ assay was run in its v3.0 version. The table came from immunoSEQ multiplex PCR; TCRdb's copy has only in-frame clones and leaves some out. This repertoire shows about 15,000 clones, around 85% found once; its top ten account for about 15%. The V and J genes are TRBV21-1 and TRBJ2-7; the DNA was not compared with TRBD1, the D call given in the table. TRBV21-1 is an annotated pseudogene. This specimen consisted of unsorted PBMCs, obtained less than 1.3 years before starting antiretroviral therapy. The sequence derives from a man aged 30 to 45 with HIV. This CDR3 is CASSPRRGTTYEQYF. The CDR3 DNA reads TGTGCCAGCAGCCCCAGAAGGGGGACAACCTACGAGCAGTACTTC.